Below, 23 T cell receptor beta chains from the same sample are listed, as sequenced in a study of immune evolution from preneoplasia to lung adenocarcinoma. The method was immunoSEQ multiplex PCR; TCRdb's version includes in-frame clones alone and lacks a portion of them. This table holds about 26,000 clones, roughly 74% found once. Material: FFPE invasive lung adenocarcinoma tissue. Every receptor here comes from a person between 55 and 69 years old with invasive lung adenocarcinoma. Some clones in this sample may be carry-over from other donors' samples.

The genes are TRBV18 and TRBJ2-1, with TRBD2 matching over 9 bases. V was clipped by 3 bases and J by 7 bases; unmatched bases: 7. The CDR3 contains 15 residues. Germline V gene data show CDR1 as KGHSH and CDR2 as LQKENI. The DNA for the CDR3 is TGTGCCAGCTCACCCCGAGTAGCGGGAGATAATGAGCAGTTCTTC. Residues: CASSPRVAGDNEQFF.

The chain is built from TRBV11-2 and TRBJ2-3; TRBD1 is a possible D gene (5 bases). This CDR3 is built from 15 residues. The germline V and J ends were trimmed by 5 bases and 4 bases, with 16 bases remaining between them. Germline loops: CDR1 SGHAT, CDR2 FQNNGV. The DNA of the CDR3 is TGTGCCAGCAGCCCCTTCCAGGGTACGGCAGATACGCAGTATTTT. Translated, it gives CASSPFQGTADTQYF.

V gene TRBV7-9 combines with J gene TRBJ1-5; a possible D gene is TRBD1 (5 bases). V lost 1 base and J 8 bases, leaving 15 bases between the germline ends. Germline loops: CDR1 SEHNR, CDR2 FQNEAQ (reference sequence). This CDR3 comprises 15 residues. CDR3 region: CASSLGGTIWEPQHF. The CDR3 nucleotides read TGTGCCAGCAGCTTAGGAGGGACCATCTGGGAGCCCCAGCATTTT. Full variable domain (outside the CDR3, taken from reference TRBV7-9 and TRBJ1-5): DTGVSQNPRHKITKRGQNVTFRCDPISEHNRLYWYRQTLGQGPEFLTYFQNEAQLEKSRLLSDRFSAERPKGSFSTLEIQRTEQGDSAMYLCASSLGGTIWEPQHFGDGTRLSIL.

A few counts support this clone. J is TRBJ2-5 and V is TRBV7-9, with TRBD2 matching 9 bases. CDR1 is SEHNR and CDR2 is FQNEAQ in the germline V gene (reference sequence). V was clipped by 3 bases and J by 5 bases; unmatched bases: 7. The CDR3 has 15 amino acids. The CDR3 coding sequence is TGTGCCAGCAGCTTCAGGCGGGAGGGCCGGGAGACCCAGTACTTC. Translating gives CASSFRREGRETQYF.

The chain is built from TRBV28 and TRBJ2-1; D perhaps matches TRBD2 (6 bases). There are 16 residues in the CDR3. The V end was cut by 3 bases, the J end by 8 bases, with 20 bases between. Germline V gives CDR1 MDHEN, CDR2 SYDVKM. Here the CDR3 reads CASSLTGTGVYYEQFF. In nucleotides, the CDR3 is TGTGCCAGCAGTTTGACCGGGACTGGAGTGTATTATGAGCAGTTCTTC.

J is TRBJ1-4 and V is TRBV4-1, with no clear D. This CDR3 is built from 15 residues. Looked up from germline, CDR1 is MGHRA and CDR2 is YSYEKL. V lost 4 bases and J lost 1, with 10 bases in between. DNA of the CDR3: TGCGCCAGCAGCCTCCAGATAGGAACTAATGAAAAACTGTTTTTT. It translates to CASSLQIGTNEKLFF.

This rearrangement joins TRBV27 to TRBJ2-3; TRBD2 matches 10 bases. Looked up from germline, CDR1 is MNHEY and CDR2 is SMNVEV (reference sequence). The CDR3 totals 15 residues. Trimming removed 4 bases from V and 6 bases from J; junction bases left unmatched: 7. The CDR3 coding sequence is TGTGCCAGCAGTTCGCTAGCGGGAGAGTTGGATACGCAGTATTTT. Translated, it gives CASSSLAGELDTQYF.

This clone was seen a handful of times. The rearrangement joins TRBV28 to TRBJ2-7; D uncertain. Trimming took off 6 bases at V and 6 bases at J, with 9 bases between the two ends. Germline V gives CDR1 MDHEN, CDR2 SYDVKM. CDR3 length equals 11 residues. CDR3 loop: CASSTRTEQYF. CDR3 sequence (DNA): TGTGCCAGCAGCACCCGGACCGAGCAGTACTTC.

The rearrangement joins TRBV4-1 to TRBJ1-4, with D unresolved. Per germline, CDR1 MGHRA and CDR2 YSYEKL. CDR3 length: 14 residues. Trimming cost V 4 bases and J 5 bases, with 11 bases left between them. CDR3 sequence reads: CASSPRLGNEKLFF. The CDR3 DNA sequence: TGCGCCAGCAGCCCACGGCTGGGGAATGAAAAACTGTTTTTT.

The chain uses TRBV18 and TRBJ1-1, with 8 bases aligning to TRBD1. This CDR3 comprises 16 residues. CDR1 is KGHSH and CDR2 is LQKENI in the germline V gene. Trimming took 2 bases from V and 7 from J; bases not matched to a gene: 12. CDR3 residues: CASSPNILDRVSEAFF. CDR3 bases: TGTGCCAGCTCACCAAACATATTGGACAGGGTCAGTGAAGCTTTCTTT.

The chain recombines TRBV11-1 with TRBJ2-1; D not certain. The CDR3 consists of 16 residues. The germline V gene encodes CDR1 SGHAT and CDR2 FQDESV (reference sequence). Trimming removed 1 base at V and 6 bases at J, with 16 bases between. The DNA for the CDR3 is TGTGCCAGCAGCTTAGGGCACCGGGCCCTCACCAATGAGCAGTTCTTC. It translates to CASSLGHRALTNEQFF.

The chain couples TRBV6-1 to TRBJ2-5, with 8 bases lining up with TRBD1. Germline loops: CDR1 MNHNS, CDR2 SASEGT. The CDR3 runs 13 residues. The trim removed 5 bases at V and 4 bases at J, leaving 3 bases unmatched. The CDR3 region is CASSKDRVETQYF. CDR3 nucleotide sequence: TGTGCCAGCAGTAAGGACAGGGTAGAGACCCAGTACTTC.

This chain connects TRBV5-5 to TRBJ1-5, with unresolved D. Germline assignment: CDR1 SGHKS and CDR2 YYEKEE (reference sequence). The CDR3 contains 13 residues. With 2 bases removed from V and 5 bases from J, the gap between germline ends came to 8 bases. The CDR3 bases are TGTGCCAGCAGCTTCATCCCAGATCAGCCCCAGCATTTT. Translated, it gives CASSFIPDQPQHF.

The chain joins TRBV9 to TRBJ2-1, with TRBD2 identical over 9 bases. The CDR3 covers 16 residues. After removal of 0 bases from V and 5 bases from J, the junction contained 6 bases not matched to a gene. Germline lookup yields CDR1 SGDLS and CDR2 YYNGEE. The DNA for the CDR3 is TGTGCCAGCAGCGTAGCTCTACTAGCGGGTAACAATGAGCAGTTCTTC. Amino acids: CASSVALLAGNNEQFF.

The CDR3 protein is CASSLATDAGELFF. CDR3 nucleotide sequence: TGCGCCAGCAGCTTGGCGACCGACGCTGGGGAGCTGTTTTTT. The V call is TRBV5-1, the J call TRBJ2-2; D gene uncertain. This CDR3 region has 14 residues. Germline CDR1 reads SGHRS; CDR2 reads YFSETQ. Trimming stripped 0 bases from V and 8 bases from J, with 11 bases between. The full variable domain, in which reference TRBV5-1 and TRBJ2-2 provide the parts outside the CDR3, is KAGVTQTPRYLIKTRGQQVTLSCSPISGHRSVSWYQQTPGQGLQFLFEYFSETQRNKGNFPGRFSGRQFSNSRSEMNVSTLELGDSALYLCASSLATDAGELFFGEGSRLTVL.

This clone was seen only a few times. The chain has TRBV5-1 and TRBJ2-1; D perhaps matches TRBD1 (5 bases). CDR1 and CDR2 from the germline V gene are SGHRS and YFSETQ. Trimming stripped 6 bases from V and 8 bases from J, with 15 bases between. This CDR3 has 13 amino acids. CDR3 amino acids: CASTLVQGHEQFF. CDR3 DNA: TGCGCCAGCACCCTTGTGCAGGGCCATGAGCAGTTCTTC.

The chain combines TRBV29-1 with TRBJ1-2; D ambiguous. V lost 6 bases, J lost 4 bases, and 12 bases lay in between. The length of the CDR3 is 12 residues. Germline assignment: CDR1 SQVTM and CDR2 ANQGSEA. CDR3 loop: CSVAPDAYGYTF. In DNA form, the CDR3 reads TGCAGCGTGGCGCCTGACGCCTATGGCTACACCTTC.

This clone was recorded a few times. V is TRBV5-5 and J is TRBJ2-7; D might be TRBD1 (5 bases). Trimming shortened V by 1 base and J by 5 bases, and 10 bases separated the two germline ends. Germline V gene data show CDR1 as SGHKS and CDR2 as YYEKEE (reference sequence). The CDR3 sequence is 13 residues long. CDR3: CASSLHLGDEQYF. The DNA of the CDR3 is TGTGCCAGCAGCTTGCATTTAGGGGACGAGCAGTACTTC. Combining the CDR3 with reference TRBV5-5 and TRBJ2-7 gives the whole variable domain DAGVTQSPTHLIKTRGQQVTLRCSPISGHKSVSWYQQVLGQGPQFIFQYYEKEERGRGNFPDRFSARQFPNYSSELNVNALLLGDSALYLCASSLHLGDEQYFGPGTRLTVT.

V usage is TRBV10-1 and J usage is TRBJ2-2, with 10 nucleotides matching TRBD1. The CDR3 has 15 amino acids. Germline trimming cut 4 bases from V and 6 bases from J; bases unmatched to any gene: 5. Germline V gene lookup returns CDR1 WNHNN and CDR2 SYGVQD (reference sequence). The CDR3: CASSVGTGDSGELFF. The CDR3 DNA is TGCGCCAGCAGTGTCGGGACAGGGGACTCCGGGGAGCTGTTTTTT.

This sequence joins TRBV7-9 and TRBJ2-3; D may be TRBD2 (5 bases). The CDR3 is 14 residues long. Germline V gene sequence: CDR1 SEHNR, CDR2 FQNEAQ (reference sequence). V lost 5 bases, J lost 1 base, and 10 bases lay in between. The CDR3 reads CASSQGRGTDTQYF. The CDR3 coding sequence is TGTGCCAGCAGCCAAGGGCGGGGCACAGATACGCAGTATTTT.

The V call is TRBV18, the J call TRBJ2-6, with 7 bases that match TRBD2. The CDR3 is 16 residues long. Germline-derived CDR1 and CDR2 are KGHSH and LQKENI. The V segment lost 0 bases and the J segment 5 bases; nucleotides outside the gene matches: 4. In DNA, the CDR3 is TGTGCCAGCTCACCACCGGGAGGGATCAGGGCCAACGTCCTGACTTTC. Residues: CASSPPGGIRANVLTF.

The CDR3 nucleotides are TGTGCCAGCACCCTCGGACAGGCCTATGGCTACACCTTC. Its translation is CASTLGQAYGYTF. This chain uses TRBV2 with TRBJ1-2; 7 bases map to TRBD1. Trimming at V came to 7 bases and at J to 4 bases, leaving 6 bases not matched to a gene. This CDR3 is 13 amino acids long. The germline V gene has CDR1 SNHLY and CDR2 FYNNEI.

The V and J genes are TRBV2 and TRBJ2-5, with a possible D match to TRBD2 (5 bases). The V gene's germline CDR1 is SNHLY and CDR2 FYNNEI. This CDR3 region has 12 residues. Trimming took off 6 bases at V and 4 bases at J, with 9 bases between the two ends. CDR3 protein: CASRIEGETQYF. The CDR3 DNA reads TGTGCCAGCAGGATTGAGGGAGAGACCCAGTACTTC.